This note documents a single T cell receptor (beta chain) sequence. Its antigen is as yet unknown. The CDR3 length is 17 residues. Germline V gives CDR1 MGHDK, CDR2 SYGVNS. The V end lost 5 bases, the J end lost 2 bases, and 20 bases lay between the germline ends. Data came from immunoSEQ multiplex PCR; TCRdb stores just in-frame clones and leaves some out. The sample has more than 95,000 clones, around 85% seen once; the top ten hold around 3.9%. These data originate in a study of T cell responses to AZD1222 COVID-19 vaccine. Study findings and constraints: Among the donors, most were white British and more were female, and clonal diversity was possibly underestimated. Increased Spike-specific TCR breadth and depth were observed after two AZD1222 doses.

The sample here was peripheral blood, taken on day 0 of MenACWY control vaccination. The chain is built from TRBV25-1 and TRBJ2-3; a weak D match, TRBD2 (5 bases). The source of this sequence is an adult in good health. CDR3 sequence reads: CASSYIEDFTPTDTQYF. CDR3 DNA sequence: TGTGCCAGCAGTTACATCGAGGACTTTACTCCCACAGATACGCAGTATTTT.